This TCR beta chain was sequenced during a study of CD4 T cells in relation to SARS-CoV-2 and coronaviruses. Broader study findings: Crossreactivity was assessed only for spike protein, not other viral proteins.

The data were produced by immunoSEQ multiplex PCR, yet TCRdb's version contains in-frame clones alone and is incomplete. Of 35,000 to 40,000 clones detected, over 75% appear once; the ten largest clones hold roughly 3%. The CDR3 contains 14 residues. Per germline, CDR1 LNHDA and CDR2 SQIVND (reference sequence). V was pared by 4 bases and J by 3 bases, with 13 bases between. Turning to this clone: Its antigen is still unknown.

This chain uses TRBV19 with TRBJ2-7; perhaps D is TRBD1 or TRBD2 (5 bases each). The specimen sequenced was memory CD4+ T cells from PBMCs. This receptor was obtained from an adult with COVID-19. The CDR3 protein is CASSSQGRNYEQYF. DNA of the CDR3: TGTGCCAGTAGTAGTCAGGGACGGAACTACGAGCAGTACTTC.